This is a list of T cell receptor beta chains from one sample in a study of long-term antiretroviral therapy in people with HIV. Only in-frame clones appear in the TCRdb table, and some are missing; sequencing was by immunoSEQ multiplex PCR. The data hold 25,000 or so clones, with about 93% observed a single time. Material: unsorted PBMCs, obtained 6.2 years after starting antiretroviral therapy. The receptors here all came from a middle-aged man with HIV. CDR3s include the opening cysteine and the closing phenylalanine or tryptophan. The D gene is left open where the match is weak. Rows may omit the clone size; those that give it use once, few, many or a size class.

TRBV9	.	.	TRBJ1-1	TGTGCCAGCAGCGCAGCAGGGTTTAACACTGAAGCTTTCTTT	CASSAAGFNTEAFF
TRBV21-1	.	.	TRBJ1-5	TGTGCCAGCATCCTTCGGTCGGCGAGCAATCAGCCCCAGCATTTT	CASILRSASNQPQHF
TRBV18	.	.	TRBJ2-2	TGTGCCAGCTCACCTCGACAGGACACCGGGGAGCTGTTTTTT	CASSPRQDTGELFF
TRBV28	.	.	TRBJ1-3	TGTGCCAGCAGTACCCTGGGACACCAAGTAGGAAACACCATATATTTT	CASSTLGHQVGNTIYF
TRBV6-1	.	.	TRBJ1-2	TGTGCCAGCACTCTGACCCATGGCTACACCTTC	CASTLTHGYTF
TRBV6-5	.	.	TRBJ1-1	TGTGCCAGCATCGCGACAGGGAACACTGAAGCTTTCTTT	CASIATGNTEAFF
TRBV5-4	.	TRBD2	TRBJ2-1	TGTGCCAGCAGCTCCCAAGGCGGGAGGGCCGAGGGTTGGGAGCAGTTCTTC	CASSSQGGRAEGWEQFF
TRBV4-2	.	.	TRBJ2-1	TGTGCCAGCAGCCAAGATCAAGCCGGGAAAAATGAGCAGTTCTTC	CASSQDQAGKNEQFF
TRBV2	once	TRBD2	TRBJ2-7	TGTGCCAGAAGTAGCGGGAGGGACGAGCAGTACTTC	CARSSGRDEQYF
TRBV27	.	.	TRBJ1-1	TGTGCCAGCAGGGGGTACACTGAAGCTTTCTTT	CASRGYTEAFF
TRBV4-1	.	TRBD1	TRBJ1-3	TGCGCCAGCAGCCAATCGGGACAGCGATTTTCTGGAAACACCATATATTTT	CASSQSGQRFSGNTIYF
TRBV7-3	.	TRBD2	TRBJ2-1	TGTGCCAGCAGCCCAGTGGAGGGACTACCCCTCAATGAGCAGTTCTTC	CASSPVEGLPLNEQFF
TRBV6-4	.	.	TRBJ2-1	TGTGCCAGCAGTCCGCTCCCCTTAGCGAGCATAAACAATGAGCAGTTCTTC	CASSPLPLASINNEQFF
TRBV6-1	few	.	TRBJ1-4	TGTGCCAGCAGTGAAGCTAGGGTAGGGAGCCCAAATGAAAAACTGTTTTTT	CASSEARVGSPNEKLFF
TRBV2	.	.	TRBJ2-7	TGTGCCAGCAACTTCCCCGGGGAAAACGAGCAGTACTTC	CASNFPGENEQYF
TRBV7-8	.	TRBD1	TRBJ1-1	TGTGCCAGCAGCCTACGCGCAATTTTTGGGACAGGAGTACCTGAAGCTTTCTTT	CASSLRAIFGTGVPEAFF
TRBV7-8	once	.	TRBJ1-4	TGTGCCAGCAGCTACACCCGGACAGCAACTAATGAAAAACTGTTTTTT	CASSYTRTATNEKLFF
TRBV27	.	.	TRBJ1-3	TGTGCCAGCAGTTTAGCAACAACTGGAAACACCATATATTTT	CASSLATTGNTIYF
TRBV14	.	.	TRBJ2-5	TGTGCCAGCAGCCCCTTCTCGGGGCGGATTGAGACCCAGTACTTC	CASSPFSGRIETQYF
TRBV6-6	.	.	TRBJ1-4	.	CASSSSGVGEKLFF
TRBV19	.	.	TRBJ2-2	TGTGCCACCACTGGGATTAGCGGAGTTGCGAACACCGGGGAGCTGTTTTTT	CATTGISGVANTGELFF
TRBV6-6	few	.	TRBJ1-1	TGTGCCAGCAGTGATTCGGAGCCTGAAGCTTTCTTT	CASSDSEPEAFF
TRBV7-2	once	.	TRBJ1-1	TGTGCCAGCAGCACAAGGACAAGCTGGGACACTGAAGCTTTCTTT	CASSTRTSWDTEAFF
TRBV9	.	.	TRBJ1-5	TGTGCCAGCAGCGTAGAATGGTATCAGCCCCAGCATTTT	CASSVEWYQPQHF
TRBV9	medium-sized	TRBD1	TRBJ2-7	TGTGCCAGCAGCGTAGCCCCGCAGGGGGCCGTGGGCGAGCAGTACTTC	CASSVAPQGAVGEQYF
TRBV7-9	once	TRBD2	TRBJ2-3	TGTGCCAGCAGCTCGCGGGAGACACACACAGATACGCAGTATTTT	CASSSRETHTDTQYF